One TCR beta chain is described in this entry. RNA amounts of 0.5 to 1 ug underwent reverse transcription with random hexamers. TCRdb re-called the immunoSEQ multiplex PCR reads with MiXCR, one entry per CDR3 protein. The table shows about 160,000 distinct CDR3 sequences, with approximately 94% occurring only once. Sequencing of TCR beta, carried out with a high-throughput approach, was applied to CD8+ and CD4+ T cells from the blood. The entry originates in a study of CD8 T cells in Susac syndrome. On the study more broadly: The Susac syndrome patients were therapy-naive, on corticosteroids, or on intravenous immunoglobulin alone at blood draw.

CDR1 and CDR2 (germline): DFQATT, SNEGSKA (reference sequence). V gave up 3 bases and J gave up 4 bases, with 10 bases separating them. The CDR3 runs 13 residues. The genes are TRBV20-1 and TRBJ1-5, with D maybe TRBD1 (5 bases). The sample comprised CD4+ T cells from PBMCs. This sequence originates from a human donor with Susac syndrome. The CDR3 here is CSASTGQNQPQHF. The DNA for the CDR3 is TGCAGTGCTAGTACGGGGCAAAATCAGCCCCAGCATTTT.